The 9 T cell receptor beta chains below were found in one sample sequenced in a study of T cell responses to AZD1222 COVID-19 vaccine. The method was immunoSEQ multiplex PCR; TCRdb's version includes in-frame clones alone and lacks a portion of them. The data hold 150,000 to 200,000 clones, with roughly 87% observed a single time. The source material was peripheral blood, sampled 28 days after the second AZD1222 dose. The receptors shown here come from an adult who received the AZD1222 COVID-19 vaccine.

This clone showed up just a few times. This chain joins TRBV18 and TRBJ2-7; D ambiguous. The CDR3 runs 12 residues. The V gene's germline CDR1 is KGHSH and CDR2 LQKENI. Trimming removed 3 bases from V and 2 bases from J, with 5 bases in between. CDR3 sequence (DNA): TGTGCCAGCTCACCCCGGGCCTACGAGCAGTACTTC. Protein: CASSPRAYEQYF.

The chain uses TRBV19 and TRBJ1-2; 8 bases are shared with TRBD1. CDR1 is LNHDA, CDR2 SQIVND, per germline (reference sequence). The CDR3 is made up of 14 amino acids. Here the CDR3 reads CALQYSDRADGYTF. The CDR3 DNA follows: TGTGCTCTTCAGTACTCGGACAGGGCGGATGGCTACACCTTC. The full variable domain, completed using reference TRBV19 and TRBJ1-2, is DGGITQSPKYLFRKEGQNVTLSCEQNLNHDAMYWYRQDPGQGLRLIYYSQIVNDFQKGDIAEGYSVSREKKESFPLTVTSAQKNPTAFYLCALQYSDRADGYTFGSGTRLTVV.

This rearrangement joins TRBV7-3 to TRBJ2-5; no firm D call. CDR1 and CDR2 from the germline V gene are SGHTA and FQGTGA. Trimming shortened V by 5 bases and J by 2 bases, and 9 bases separated the two germline ends. This CDR3 comprises 13 residues. The CDR3 DNA is TGTGCCAGCAGCAGCCTTATTCAAGAGACCCAGTACTTC. It is translated as CASSSLIQETQYF.

This chain uses TRBV4-2 with TRBJ2-3, with D maybe TRBD2 (7 bases). The germline gives CDR1 LGHNA, CDR2 YNFKEQ. The CDR3 totals 15 residues. V shed 0 bases and J shed 8 bases, with 15 bases lying between them. The CDR3 DNA reads TGTGCCAGCAGCCAAGATTTTGGGGGGGCGGCTACGCAGTATTTT. Translation gives CASSQDFGGAATQYF.

The genes are TRBV6-5 and TRBJ2-7; TRBD1 might be the D (6 bases). CDR3 length equals 14 residues. Trimming pared 5 bases from V and 2 bases from J, leaving 13 bases between. Germline CDR1 reads MNHEY; CDR2 reads SVGAGI. The CDR3 reads CASSRDRSTYEQYF. As DNA, the CDR3 is TGTGCCAGCAGTCGAGACAGGAGCACCTACGAGCAGTACTTC.

This clone appeared a single time. The sample has other DNA sequences that encode this CDR3 too. V is TRBV3-1 (or the pseudogene TRBV3-2) and J is TRBJ2-3; either TRBD1 or TRBD2 may supply D (6 bases each). Trimming took 2 bases from V and 1 from J, leaving 7 bases between them. The CDR3 runs to 14 residues. CDR1 LGHDT and CDR2 YNNKEL come from the germline V gene (reference sequence). The CDR3 sequence: CASSQRGGTDTQYF. In DNA form, the CDR3 reads TGTGCCAGCAGCCAAAGGGGGGGCACAGATACGCAGTATTTT.

The chain recombines TRBV27 with TRBJ2-5; tentatively, D is TRBD2 (5 bases). The CDR3 runs 14 residues. The V end was cut by 4 bases, the J end by 4 bases, with 13 bases between. In germline, CDR1 is MNHEY, CDR2 SMNVEV (reference sequence). The CDR3 reads CASSYVGRLETQYF. The CDR3 DNA reads as TGTGCCAGCAGTTACGTGGGGAGATTAGAGACCCAGTACTTC.

About this clone itself: At one end the junction does not follow the germline gene, possibly because of a read error. The chain has TRBV15 and TRBJ1-3, with D unresolved. The CDR3 covers 18 residues. In germline, CDR1 is LNHNV, CDR2 YYDKDF (reference sequence). The CDR3 sequence is CATSRDTGPARPGNTIYF. The CDR3 coding sequence is TGTGCCACCAGCCGAGATACCGGGCCAGCTAGACCGGGAAACACCATATATTTT.

This clone has a single count. J is TRBJ1-6 and V is TRBV27; TRBD1 matches 10 bases. V was clipped by 5 bases and J by 9 bases; unmatched bases: 7. Per germline, CDR1 MNHEY and CDR2 SMNVEV (reference sequence). The CDR3 has 15 amino acids. The CDR3 nucleotides read TGTGCCAGCAGTCGAGCCGGGACAGGGGCTTCACCCCTCCACTTT. Its protein product is CASSRAGTGASPLHF.